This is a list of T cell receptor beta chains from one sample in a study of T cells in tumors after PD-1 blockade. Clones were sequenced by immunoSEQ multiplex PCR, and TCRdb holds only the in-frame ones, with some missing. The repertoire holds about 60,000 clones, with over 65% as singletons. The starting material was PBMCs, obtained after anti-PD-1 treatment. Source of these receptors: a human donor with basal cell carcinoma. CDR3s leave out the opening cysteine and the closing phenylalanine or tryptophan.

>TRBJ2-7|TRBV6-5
ASSYGSSGAAYEQY
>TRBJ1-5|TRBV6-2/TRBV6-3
ASSSGAQNQPQH
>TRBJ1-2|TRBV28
AIPSAGNYGYT
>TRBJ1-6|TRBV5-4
ASSLEGWSLSDSPLH
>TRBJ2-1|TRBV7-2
ASSLTSGGSSYNEQF
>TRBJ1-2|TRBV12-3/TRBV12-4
ASSFENYGYT
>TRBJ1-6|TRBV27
ASSFGTTSSYNSPLH
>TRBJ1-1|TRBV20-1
SAPTDTEAF
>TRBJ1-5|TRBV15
ATSRVGSNQPQH
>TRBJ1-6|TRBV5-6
ASSLGGENSPLH
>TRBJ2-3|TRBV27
ASRTDTGPGPPDTQY
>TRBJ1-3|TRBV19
ASTRGWEVGNTIY
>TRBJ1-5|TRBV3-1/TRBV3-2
ASSQGGNQPQH
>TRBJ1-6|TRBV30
ACGQGGNSPLH
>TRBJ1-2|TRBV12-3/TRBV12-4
ASSFLGDGYT
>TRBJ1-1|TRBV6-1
ASSEPGTGGTEAF
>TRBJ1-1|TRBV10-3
AISLDSSNTEAF
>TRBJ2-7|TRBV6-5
ASTPRGVSYEQY
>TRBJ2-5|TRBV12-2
ASRLVGPSGGLGETQY
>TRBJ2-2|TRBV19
ASSISWGTGELF
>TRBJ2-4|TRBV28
ASTIRGQGVRNIQY
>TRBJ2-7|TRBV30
AWSQTGGEQY
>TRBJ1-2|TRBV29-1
SVVEGNGYT
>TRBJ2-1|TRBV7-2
ASSANRDRGNNEQF
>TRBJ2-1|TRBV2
ASSGGRAYNEQF
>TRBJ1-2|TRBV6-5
ASSLLTDYGYT
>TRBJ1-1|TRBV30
VGFKDGRMNTEAF
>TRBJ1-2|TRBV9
ASSVDRGNYGYT
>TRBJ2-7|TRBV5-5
ASSGQGRDYEQY
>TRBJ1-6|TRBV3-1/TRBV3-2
ASKGQGPSPLH
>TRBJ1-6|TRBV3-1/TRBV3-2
ASSPDGQYSPLH
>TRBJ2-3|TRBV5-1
ASSLTGNTDTQY
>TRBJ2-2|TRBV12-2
ASRLAGQGDTGELF
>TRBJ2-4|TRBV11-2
ASSLDVLAGDLAKNIQY
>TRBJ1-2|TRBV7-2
ASSSGQGARNYGYT
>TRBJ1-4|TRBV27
ASSLRGAGEKLF
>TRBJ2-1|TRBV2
ASRFDTGNEQF
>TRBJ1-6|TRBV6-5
ASSYNRDRTRTPLH
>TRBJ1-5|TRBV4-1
ASSKQTSNQPQH
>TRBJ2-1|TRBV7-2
ASSLTGTSGGREF
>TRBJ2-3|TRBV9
ASSADRVTDTQY
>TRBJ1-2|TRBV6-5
ASSPRQGNGYT
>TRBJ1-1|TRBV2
ASSPRGSSSEAF
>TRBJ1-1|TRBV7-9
ASSLGQGETEAF
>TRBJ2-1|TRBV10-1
APREGTANNEQF
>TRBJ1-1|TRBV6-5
ASSPRDRGNTEAF
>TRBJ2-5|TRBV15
ATSIAQETQY
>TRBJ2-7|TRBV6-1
ASSDDEQY
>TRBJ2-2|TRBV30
AWSVVRGTGELF
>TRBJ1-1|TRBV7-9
ASTWGGSTEAF
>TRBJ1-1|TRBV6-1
ASSEVLRGGRTEAF
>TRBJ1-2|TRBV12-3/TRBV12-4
ASSLEWGGYT
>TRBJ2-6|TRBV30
AWRNTRTGGNSGANVLT
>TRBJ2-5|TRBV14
ASSQNFGLGETQY
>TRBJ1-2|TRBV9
ASSNSIPGQGYGYT
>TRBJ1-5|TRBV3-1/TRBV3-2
ASSTRDSYQPQH
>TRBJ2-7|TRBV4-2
ASSQTPGGPHEQY
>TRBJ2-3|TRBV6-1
ASSERAGGSTDTQY